The clone carrying this T cell receptor (beta chain) was seen only a few times. The sample comes from a study of blood T cells in healthy people across ages. V was cut by 7 bases and J by 7 bases, with 16 bases left in between. CDR1 is MNHEY and CDR2 is SVGAGI in the germline V gene. This CDR3 comprises 14 residues. The use of a sample-barcoded 5' primer and a J-beta primer mix characterized a second PCR of 7 to 11 cycles. Each CDR3 protein gets one entry after TCRdb re-called the 5' RACE reads with MiXCR. The table records hundreds of thousands of distinct CDR3 sequences, about 40% of them present only once.

Sequencing was performed on blood. The TCR sequence derives from a woman aged 60-75 years in good health. The chain couples TRBV6-5 to TRBJ1-4, with D possibly being TRBD1 (6 bases). The CDR3 sequence: CASNRGGAGEKLFF. The CDR3 nucleotides are TGTGCCAGCAACCGGGGGGGGGCAGGTGAAAAACTGTTTTTT.